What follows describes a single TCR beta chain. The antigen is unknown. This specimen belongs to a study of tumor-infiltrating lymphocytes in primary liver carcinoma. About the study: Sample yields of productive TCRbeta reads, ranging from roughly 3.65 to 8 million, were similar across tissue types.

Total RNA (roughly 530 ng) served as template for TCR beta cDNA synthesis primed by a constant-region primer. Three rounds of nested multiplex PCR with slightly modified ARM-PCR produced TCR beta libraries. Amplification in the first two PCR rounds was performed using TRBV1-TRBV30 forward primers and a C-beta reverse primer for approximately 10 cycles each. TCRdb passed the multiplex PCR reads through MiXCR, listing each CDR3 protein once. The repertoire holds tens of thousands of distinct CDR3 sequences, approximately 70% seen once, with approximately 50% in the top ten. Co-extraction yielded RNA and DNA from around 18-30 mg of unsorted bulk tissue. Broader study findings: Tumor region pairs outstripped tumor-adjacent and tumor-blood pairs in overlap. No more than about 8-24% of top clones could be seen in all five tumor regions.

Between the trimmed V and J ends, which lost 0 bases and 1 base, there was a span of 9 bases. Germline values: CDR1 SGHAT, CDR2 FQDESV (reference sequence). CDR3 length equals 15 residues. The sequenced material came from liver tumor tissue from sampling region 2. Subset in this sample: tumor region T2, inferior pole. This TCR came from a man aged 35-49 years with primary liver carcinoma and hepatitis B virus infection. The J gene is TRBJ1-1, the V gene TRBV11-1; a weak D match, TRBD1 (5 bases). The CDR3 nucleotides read TGTGCCAGCAGCTTAGCAGGGGCTGGGAACACTGAAGCTTTCTTT. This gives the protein CASSLAGAGNTEAFF.